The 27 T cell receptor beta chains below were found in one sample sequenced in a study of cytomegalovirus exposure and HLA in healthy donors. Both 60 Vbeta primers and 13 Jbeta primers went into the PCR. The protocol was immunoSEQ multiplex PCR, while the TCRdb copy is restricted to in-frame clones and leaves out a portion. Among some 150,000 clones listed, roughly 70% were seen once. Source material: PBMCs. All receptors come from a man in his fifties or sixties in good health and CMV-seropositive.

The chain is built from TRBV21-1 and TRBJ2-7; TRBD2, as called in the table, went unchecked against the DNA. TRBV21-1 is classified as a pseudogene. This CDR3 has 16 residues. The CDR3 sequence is CASSKDKPIPTYEQYF. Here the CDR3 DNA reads TGTGCCAGCAGCAAAGATAAACCTATACCAACCTACGAGCAGTACTTC.

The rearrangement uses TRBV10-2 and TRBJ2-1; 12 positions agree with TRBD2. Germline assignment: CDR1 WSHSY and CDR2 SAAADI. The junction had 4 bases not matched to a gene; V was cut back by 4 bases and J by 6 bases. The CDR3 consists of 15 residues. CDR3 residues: CASSASGRATNEQFF. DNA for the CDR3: TGCGCCAGCAGTGCTAGCGGGAGGGCGACCAATGAGCAGTTCTTC.

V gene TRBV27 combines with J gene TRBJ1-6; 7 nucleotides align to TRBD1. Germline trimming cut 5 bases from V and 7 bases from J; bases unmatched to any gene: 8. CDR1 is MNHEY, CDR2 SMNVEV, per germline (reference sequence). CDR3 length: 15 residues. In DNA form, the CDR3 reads TGTGCCAGCAGTCCCCGGGGGACAGCAAATTCACCCCTCCACTTT. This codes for CASSPRGTANSPLHF.

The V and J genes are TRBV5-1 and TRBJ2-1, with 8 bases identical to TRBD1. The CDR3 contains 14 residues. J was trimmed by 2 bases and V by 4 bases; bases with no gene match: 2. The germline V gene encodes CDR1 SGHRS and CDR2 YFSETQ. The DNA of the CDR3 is TGCGCCAGCAGCCCACAGGGGGCCTACAATGAGCAGTTCTTC. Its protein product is CASSPQGAYNEQFF.

The DNA of the CDR3 is TGTGCCAGCAGTCCACGGACAGTCTCCTACGAGCAGTACTTC. Protein sequence: CASSPRTVSYEQYF. This chain uses TRBV14 with TRBJ2-7, with D maybe TRBD1 (6 bases). The CDR3 extends over 14 amino acids. Germline-derived CDR1 and CDR2 are SGHDN and FVKESK. V was cut by 6 bases and J by 0 bases, with 12 bases left in between.

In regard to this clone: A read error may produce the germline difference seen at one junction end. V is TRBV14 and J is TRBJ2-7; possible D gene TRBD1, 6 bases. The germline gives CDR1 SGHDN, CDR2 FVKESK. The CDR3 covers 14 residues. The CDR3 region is CASSRQVLSSEQYF. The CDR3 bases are TGTGCCAGCAGTAGACAGGTCCTTTCCTCCGAGCAGTACTTC. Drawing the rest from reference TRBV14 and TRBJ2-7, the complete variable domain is EAGVTQFPSHSVIEKGQTVTLRCDPISGHDNLYWYRRVMGKEIKFLLHFVKESKQDESGMPNNRFLAERTGGTYSTLKVQPAELEDSGVYFCASSRQVLSSEQYFGPGTRLTVT.

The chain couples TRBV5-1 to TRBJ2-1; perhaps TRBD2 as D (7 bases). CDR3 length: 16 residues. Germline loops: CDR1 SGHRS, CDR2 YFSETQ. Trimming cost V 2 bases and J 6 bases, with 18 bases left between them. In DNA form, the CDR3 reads TGCGCCAGCAGCTTCTTCGGGAAGGGGGGGTTCAATGAGCAGTTCTTC. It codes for CASSFFGKGGFNEQFF.

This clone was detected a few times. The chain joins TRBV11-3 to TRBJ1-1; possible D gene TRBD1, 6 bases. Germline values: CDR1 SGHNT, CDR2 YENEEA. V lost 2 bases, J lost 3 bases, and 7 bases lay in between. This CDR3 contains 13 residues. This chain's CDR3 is CASSLRGYTEAFF. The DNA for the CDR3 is TGTGCCAGCAGCTTAAGGGGGTACACTGAAGCTTTCTTT.

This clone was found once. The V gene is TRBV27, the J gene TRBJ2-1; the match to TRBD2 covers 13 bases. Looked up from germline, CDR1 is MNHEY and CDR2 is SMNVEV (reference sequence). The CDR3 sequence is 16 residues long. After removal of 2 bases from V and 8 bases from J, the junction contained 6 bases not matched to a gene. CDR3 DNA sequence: TGTGCCAGCAGTTTACGGAAGGGACTAGCGGGATATGAGCAGTTCTTC. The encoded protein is CASSLRKGLAGYEQFF.

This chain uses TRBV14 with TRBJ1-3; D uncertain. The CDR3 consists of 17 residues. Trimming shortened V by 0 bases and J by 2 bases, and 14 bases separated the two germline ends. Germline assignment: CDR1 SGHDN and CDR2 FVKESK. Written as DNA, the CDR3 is TGTGCCAGCAGCCAAGATCAAACCAGGAGGCCTGGAAACACCATATATTTT. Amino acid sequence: CASSQDQTRRPGNTIYF.

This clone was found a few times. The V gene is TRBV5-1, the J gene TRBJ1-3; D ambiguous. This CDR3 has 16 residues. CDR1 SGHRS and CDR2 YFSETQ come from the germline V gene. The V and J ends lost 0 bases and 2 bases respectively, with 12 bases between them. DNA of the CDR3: TGCGCCAGCAGCTTGGCTACGGGAGTTCCTGGAAACACCATATATTTT. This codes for CASSLATGVPGNTIYF.

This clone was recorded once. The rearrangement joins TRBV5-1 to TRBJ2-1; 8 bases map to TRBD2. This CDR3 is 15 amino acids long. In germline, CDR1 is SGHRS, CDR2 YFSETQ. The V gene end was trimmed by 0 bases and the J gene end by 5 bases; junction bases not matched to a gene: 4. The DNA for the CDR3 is TGCGCCAGCAGCTTGGTAGCGGGATTCAACAATGAGCAGTTCTTC. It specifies CASSLVAGFNNEQFF.

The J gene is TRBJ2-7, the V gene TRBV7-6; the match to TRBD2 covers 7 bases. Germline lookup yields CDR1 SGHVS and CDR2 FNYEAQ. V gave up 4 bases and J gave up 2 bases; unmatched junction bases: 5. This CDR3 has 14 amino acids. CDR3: CASSSSSGPYEQYF. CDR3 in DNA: TGTGCCAGCAGCTCTTCTAGCGGACCCTACGAGCAGTACTTC.

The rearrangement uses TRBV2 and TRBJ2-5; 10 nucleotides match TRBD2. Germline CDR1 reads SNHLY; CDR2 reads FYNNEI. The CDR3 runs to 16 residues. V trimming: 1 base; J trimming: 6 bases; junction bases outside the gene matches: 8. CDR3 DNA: TGTGCCAGCAGTGAAGGGCTAGCGGGAGTTAGGAAGACCCAGTACTTC. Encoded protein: CASSEGLAGVRKTQYF.

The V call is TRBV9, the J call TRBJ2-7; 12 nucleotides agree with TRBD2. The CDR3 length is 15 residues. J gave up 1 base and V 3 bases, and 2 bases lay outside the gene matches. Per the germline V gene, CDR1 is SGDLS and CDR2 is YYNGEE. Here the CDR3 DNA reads TGTGCCAGCAGCGCGGGGACTAGCGGGTCCTACGAGCAGTACTTC. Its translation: CASSAGTSGSYEQYF.

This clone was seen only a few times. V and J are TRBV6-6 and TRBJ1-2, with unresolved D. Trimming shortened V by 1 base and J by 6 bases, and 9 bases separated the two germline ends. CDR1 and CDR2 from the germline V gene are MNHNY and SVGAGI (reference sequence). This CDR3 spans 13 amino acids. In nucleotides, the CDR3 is TGTGCCAGCAGTTACTTGGAGGGAAATGGCTACACCTTC. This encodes CASSYLEGNGYTF.

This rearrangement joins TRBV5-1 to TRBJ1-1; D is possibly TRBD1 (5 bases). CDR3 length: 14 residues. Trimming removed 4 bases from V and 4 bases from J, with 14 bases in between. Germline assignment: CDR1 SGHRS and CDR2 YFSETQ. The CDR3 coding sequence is TGCGCCAGCAGCCAAGGAATGGGGGGCACTGAAGCTTTCTTT. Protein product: CASSQGMGGTEAFF.

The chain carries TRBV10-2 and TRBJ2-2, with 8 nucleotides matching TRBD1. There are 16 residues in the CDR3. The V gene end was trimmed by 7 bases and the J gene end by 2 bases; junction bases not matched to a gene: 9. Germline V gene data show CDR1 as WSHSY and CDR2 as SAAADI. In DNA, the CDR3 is TGCGCCAGCACCCCCCGGGCAGGGGGCAACACCGGGGAGCTGTTTTTT. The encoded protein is CASTPRAGGNTGELFF.

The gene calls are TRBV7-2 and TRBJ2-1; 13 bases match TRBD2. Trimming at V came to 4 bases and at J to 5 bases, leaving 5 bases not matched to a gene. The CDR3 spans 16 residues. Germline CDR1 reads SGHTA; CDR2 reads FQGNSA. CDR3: CASSWRTSGGNNEQFF. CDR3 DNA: TGTGCCAGCAGCTGGCGGACTAGCGGGGGAAACAATGAGCAGTTCTTC.

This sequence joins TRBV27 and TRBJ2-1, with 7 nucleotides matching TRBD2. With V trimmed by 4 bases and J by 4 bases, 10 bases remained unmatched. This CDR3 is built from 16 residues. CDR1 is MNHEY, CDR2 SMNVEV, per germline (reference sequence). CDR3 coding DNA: TGTGCCAGCAGTTCCTACGGCGGGAGCTTTTACAATGAGCAGTTCTTC. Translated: CASSSYGGSFYNEQFF.

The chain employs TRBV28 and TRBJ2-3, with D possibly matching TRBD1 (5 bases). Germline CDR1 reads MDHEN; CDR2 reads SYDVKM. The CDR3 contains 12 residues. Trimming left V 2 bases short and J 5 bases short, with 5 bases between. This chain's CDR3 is CASSLTGDTQYF. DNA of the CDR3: TGTGCCAGCAGTTTAACAGGAGATACGCAGTATTTT. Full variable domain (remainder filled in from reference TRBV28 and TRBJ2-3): DVKVTQSSRYLVKRTGEKVFLECVQDMDHENMFWYRQDPGLGLRLIYFSYDVKMKEKGDIPEGYSVSREKKERFSLILESASTNQTSMYLCASSLTGDTQYFGPGTRLTVL.

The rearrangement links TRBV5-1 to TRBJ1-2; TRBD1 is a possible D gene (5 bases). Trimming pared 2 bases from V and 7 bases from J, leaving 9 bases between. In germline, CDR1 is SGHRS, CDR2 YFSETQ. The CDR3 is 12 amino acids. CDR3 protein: CASSLGGVGYTF. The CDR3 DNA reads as TGCGCCAGCAGCTTAGGAGGGGTTGGCTACACCTTC.

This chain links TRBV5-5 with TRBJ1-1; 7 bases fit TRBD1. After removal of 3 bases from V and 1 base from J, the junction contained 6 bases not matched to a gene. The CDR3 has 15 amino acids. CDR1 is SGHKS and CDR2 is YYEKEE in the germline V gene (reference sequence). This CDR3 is CASSSSTGRNTEAFF. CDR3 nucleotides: TGTGCCAGCAGCTCCTCGACAGGGAGGAACACTGAAGCTTTCTTT.

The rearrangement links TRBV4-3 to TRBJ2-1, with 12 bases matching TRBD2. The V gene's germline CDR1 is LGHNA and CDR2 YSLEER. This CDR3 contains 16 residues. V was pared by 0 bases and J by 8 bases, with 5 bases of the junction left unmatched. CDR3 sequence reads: CASSQETSGSWDEQFF. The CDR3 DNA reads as TGCGCCAGCAGCCAAGAGACTAGCGGGAGCTGGGATGAGCAGTTCTTC.

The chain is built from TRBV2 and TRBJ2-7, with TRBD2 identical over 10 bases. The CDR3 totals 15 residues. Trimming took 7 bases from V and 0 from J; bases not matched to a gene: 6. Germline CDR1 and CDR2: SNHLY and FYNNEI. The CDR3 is CASMPSGGASYEQYF. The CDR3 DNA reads TGTGCCAGCATGCCCAGCGGGGGGGCCTCCTACGAGCAGTACTTC.

The DNA of the CDR3 is TGCGCCAGCTCCGTACTAGCGGGGGGCAATGAGCAGTTCTTC. This encodes CASSVLAGGNEQFF. This chain links TRBV10-1 with TRBJ2-1; 12 positions match TRBD2. CDR3 length: 14 residues. In germline, CDR1 is WNHNN, CDR2 SYGVQD (reference sequence). V dropped 8 bases and J dropped 6; count of bases not matched to a gene: 5.

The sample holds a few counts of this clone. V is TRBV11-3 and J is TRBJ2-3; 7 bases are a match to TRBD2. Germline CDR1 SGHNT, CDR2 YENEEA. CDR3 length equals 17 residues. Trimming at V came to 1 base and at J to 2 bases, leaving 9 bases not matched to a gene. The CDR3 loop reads CASSLVGSGPPTDTQYF. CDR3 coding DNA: TGTGCCAGCAGCTTAGTCGGTAGCGGGCCACCCACAGATACGCAGTATTTT.